A single sample is the source of the 18 T cell receptor beta chains below, sequenced in a study of technical replicates of blood from a few donors. The assay was immunoSEQ multiplex PCR, and TCRdb's table has in-frame clones only and misses some. The sample contains roughly 72,000 clones, nearly 95% of which appear only once. The sequencing sample was made of T cells isolated from PBMCs. The receptors were gathered from a human donor in good health.

V usage is TRBV18 and J usage is TRBJ2-7, with 7 bases lining up with TRBD1. This CDR3 region has 14 residues. Germline V gives CDR1 KGHSH, CDR2 LQKENI. Trimming removed 4 bases from V and 5 bases from J; junction bases left unmatched: 8. CDR3 protein: CASSRPTGTHEQYF. The CDR3 nucleotides read TGTGCCAGCTCACGCCCGACAGGGACCCACGAGCAGTACTTC.

The chain uses TRBV5-4 and TRBJ2-1; TRBD2 might be the D (5 bases). Germline V CDR1 and CDR2: SGHNT, YYREEE (reference sequence). The V end lost 7 bases, the J end lost 4 bases, and 9 bases lay between the germline ends. The CDR3 spans 12 residues. The CDR3 DNA reads TGTGCCAGCGATAGCGATTACAATGAGCAGTTCTTC. Encoded protein: CASDSDYNEQFF.

The chain uses TRBV7-9 and TRBJ1-5; 8 bases fit TRBD1. Germline CDR1 reads SEHNR; CDR2 reads FQNEAQ (reference sequence). CDR3 size: 12 residues. V shed 8 bases, J shed 9 bases, and the junction held 6 bases outside the gene matches. The chain's CDR3 is CASAGQGSPQHF. Written as DNA, the CDR3 is TGTGCCAGCGCCGGACAGGGTTCGCCCCAGCATTTT.

A single count supports this clone. The V gene is TRBV7-8, the J gene TRBJ1-2; TRBD1 aligns across 7 bases. The CDR3 runs to 16 residues. The germline V gene has CDR1 SGHVS and CDR2 FQNEAQ. V lost 5 bases and J lost 4; bases outside the gene matches: 13. The CDR3 sequence: CASSPQSDRTSYGYTF. CDR3 DNA: TGTGCCAGCAGCCCCCAGTCGGACAGGACCTCCTATGGCTACACCTTC.

V and J are TRBV23-1 and TRBJ2-1; D is undetermined. TRBV23-1 is marked as an open reading frame, function uncertain. This CDR3 is 10 amino acids long. Trimming removed 3 bases at V and 9 bases at J, with 3 bases between. Here the CDR3 reads CASSHREQFF. Written as DNA, the CDR3 is TGCGCCAGCAGTCACCGTGAGCAGTTCTTC.

The rearrangement links TRBV19 to TRBJ1-5, with D maybe TRBD1 (6 bases). CDR3 length equals 15 residues. The V gene's germline CDR1 is LNHDA and CDR2 SQIVND (reference sequence). V dropped 9 bases and J dropped 3 bases, with 18 bases sitting between them. The CDR3 bases are TGTGCCAGCACAGAGGGGGGAGGGGTCAATCAGCCCCAGCATTTT. Its translation: CASTEGGGVNQPQHF.

This CDR3 is CASSSRTGHYGYTF. DNA of the CDR3: TGTGCCAGCAGCTCTAGGACAGGGCACTATGGCTACACCTTC. This sequence joins TRBV9 and TRBJ1-2, with 8 bases fitting TRBD1. CDR3 size: 14 residues. The V and J ends lost 4 bases and 3 bases, in that order; junction bases with no gene match: 5. CDR1 is SGDLS and CDR2 is YYNGEE in the germline V gene. The full variable domain, rest sourced from reference TRBV9 and TRBJ1-2, is DSGVTQTPKHLITATGQRVTLRCSPRSGDLSVYWYQQSLDQGLQFLIQYYNGEERAKGNILERFSAQQFPDLHSELNLSSLELGDSALYFCASSSRTGHYGYTFGSGTRLTVV.

The rearrangement joins TRBV5-1 to TRBJ1-4; 9 nucleotides line up with TRBD1. With 4 bases clipped from V and 6 bases from J, the junction kept 4 bases outside the gene matches. The CDR3 is made up of 14 amino acids. Germline CDR1 SGHRS, CDR2 YFSETQ. The CDR3 reads CASSTGQGDEKLFF. CDR3 DNA: TGCGCCAGCAGCACGGGACAGGGAGATGAAAAACTGTTTTTT. Looking up the rest from reference TRBV5-1 and TRBJ1-4 gives the full variable domain: KAGVTQTPRYLIKTRGQQVTLSCSPISGHRSVSWYQQTPGQGLQFLFEYFSETQRNKGNFPGRFSGRQFSNSRSEMNVSTLELGDSALYLCASSTGQGDEKLFFGSGTQLSVL.

This chain connects TRBV7-9 to TRBJ1-1; possible D gene TRBD1, 6 bases. Deletions cut 5 bases from V and 10 bases from J, with 11 bases between. The CDR3 has 11 amino acids. Per the germline V gene, CDR1 is SEHNR and CDR2 is FQNEAQ (reference sequence). CDR3 region: CASSPGDVAFF. The CDR3 DNA sequence: TGTGCCAGCAGCCCAGGGGACGTAGCTTTCTTT.

With regard to this clone: A read error may account for a junction end that differs from germline. V gene TRBV7-7 combines with J gene TRBJ1-1, with D unresolved. Germline assignment: CDR1 SSHAT and CDR2 FNYEAQ (reference sequence). The CDR3 has 13 amino acids. The CDR3 bases are TGTGCTAGCAGCCCGTCGGCGGGAGCTGAAGCTTTCTTT. Amino acid sequence: CASSPSAGAEAFF.

This clone showed up just a few times. The chain links TRBV6-1 to TRBJ2-1, with 8 bases identical to TRBD2. Unmatched junction bases numbered 6, after V lost 0 bases and J lost 5 bases. The germline gives CDR1 MNHNS, CDR2 SASEGT. This CDR3 is 16 amino acids long. The chain's CDR3 is CASSEAGLAVDNEQFF. The CDR3 DNA reads TGTGCCAGCAGTGAAGCCGGACTAGCTGTCGACAATGAGCAGTTCTTC.

The chain couples TRBV5-1 to TRBJ2-3, with D possibly being TRBD2 (5 bases). CDR3 length: 16 amino acids. V dropped 0 bases and J dropped 5 bases, with 16 bases sitting between them. Per germline, CDR1 SGHRS and CDR2 YFSETQ. The CDR3 here is CASSLVGTGNGDTQYF. In DNA form, the CDR3 reads TGCGCCAGCAGCTTGGTCGGTACGGGGAACGGAGATACGCAGTATTTT.

This clone was observed a single time. The CDR3 DNA reads TGCGCCAGCAGCTTGGCCCCAGGGGAGGGAGGGAACACTGAAGCTTTCTTT. It encodes CASSLAPGEGGNTEAFF. The chain joins TRBV5-1 to TRBJ1-1; D possibly corresponds to TRBD1 (6 bases). V was pared by 0 bases and J by 1 base, with 16 bases between. The CDR3 length is 17 residues. CDR1 and CDR2 from the germline V gene are SGHRS and YFSETQ.

Written as DNA, the CDR3 is TGCGCCAGCAGCCAAGATCATTTATTCGATAGCGGCGGCACAGATACGCAGTATTTT. It encodes CASSQDHLFDSGGTDTQYF. The rearrangement joins TRBV4-3 to TRBJ2-3, with D possibly TRBD2 on 6 matching bases. This CDR3 spans 19 amino acids. Germline V gives CDR1 LGHNA, CDR2 YSLEER. V was pared by 0 bases and J by 1 base, with 20 bases between.

The chain joins TRBV9 to TRBJ2-1, with 11 bases aligning to TRBD2. CDR3 length: 13 amino acids. Germline CDR1 is SGDLS and CDR2 is YYNGEE. V shed 3 bases and J 7 bases; nucleotides not matched to a gene: 0. The CDR3 nucleotides read TGTGCCAGCAGCGGGACTAGCGGGAATGAGCAGTTCTTC. It codes for CASSGTSGNEQFF.

The rearrangement links TRBV28 to TRBJ2-7; D is uncertain. This CDR3 has 12 amino acids. Trimming pared 6 bases from V and 6 bases from J, leaving 12 bases between. Germline V gene sequence: CDR1 MDHEN, CDR2 SYDVKM. The CDR3 spells CASRPDIGEQYF. DNA of the CDR3: TGTGCCAGCAGACCCGACATTGGCGAGCAGTACTTC.

The chain uses TRBV7-9 and TRBJ2-7; tentatively, D is TRBD1 (5 bases). The V and J ends lost 6 bases and 2 bases respectively, with 14 bases between them. This CDR3 region has 14 residues. Germline-derived CDR1 and CDR2 are SEHNR and FQNEAQ (reference sequence). CDR3 sequence reads: CASRDTFTPYEQYF. The CDR3 DNA sequence: TGTGCCAGCAGGGACACTTTCACCCCCTACGAGCAGTACTTC. The full variable domain, its missing parts supplied by reference TRBV7-9 and TRBJ2-7, is DTGVSQNPRHKITKRGQNVTFRCDPISEHNRLYWYRQTLGQGPEFLTYFQNEAQLEKSRLLSDRFSAERPKGSFSTLEIQRTEQGDSAMYLCASRDTFTPYEQYFGPGTRLTVT.

This sequence joins TRBV20-1 and TRBJ2-5, with unresolved D. Germline loops: CDR1 DFQATT, CDR2 SNEGSKA (reference sequence). This CDR3 region has 11 residues. V was cut by 4 bases and J by 4 bases, with 7 bases left in between. The CDR3 sequence is CSATKLETQYF. CDR3 DNA sequence: TGCAGTGCTACTAAACTAGAGACCCAGTACTTC.